Listed here is a single TCR beta chain. What it binds is not known. The record originates from a study of T cell responses to AZD1222 COVID-19 vaccine. Whole-study context: Pooling covered second doses at about 4 or about 12 weeks.

Here immunoSEQ multiplex PCR was the method, and the copy in TCRdb shows in-frame clones only, minus some. The sample has some 200,000 clones, almost 95% seen once. The CDR3 sequence is 11 residues long. Looked up from germline, CDR1 is MNHEY and CDR2 is SVGEGT. The V end was cut by 5 bases, the J end by 5 bases, with 3 bases between. Study results and limitations: Donors, mostly white British, included more females; clonal diversity was possibly underestimated. Just a handful of AZD1222 recipients were seropositive at baseline.

V is TRBV6-2 or TRBV6-3 and J is TRBJ2-2; no clear D gene. The material sequenced was peripheral blood, taken on day 0 of AZD1222 vaccination. This sequence originates from an adult in good health. Here the CDR3 reads CASSATGELFF. CDR3 sequence (DNA): TGTGCCAGCAGTGCAACCGGGGAGCTGTTTTTT.